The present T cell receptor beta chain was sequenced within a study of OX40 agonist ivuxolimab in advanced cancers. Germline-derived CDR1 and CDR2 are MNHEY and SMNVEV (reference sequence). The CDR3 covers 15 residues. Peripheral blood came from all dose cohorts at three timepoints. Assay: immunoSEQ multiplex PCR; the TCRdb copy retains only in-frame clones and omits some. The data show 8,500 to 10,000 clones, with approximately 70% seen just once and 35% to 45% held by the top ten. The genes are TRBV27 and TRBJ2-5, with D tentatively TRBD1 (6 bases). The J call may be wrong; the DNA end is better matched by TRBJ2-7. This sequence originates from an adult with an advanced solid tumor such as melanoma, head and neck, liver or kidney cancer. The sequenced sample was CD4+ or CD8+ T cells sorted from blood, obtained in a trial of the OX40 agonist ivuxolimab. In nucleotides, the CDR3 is TGTGCCAGCAGTTTAGGACAGCGCGCTCCCAACGAGCAGTACTTC. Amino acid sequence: CASSLGQRAPNEQYF.